The TCR beta chain under discussion was sequenced for a study of cytomegalovirus exposure and HLA in healthy donors. Points from the study as a whole: Many donors shared some public TCRs, even though most TCR sequences were rare. The investigators catalogued 150 or so TCR beta chains as cytomegalovirus-associated.

Sequencing used immunoSEQ multiplex PCR; TCRdb keeps in-frame clones, though not all of them. The sample has fewer than 400,000 clones; 88% are singletons. This CDR3 has 15 amino acids. Germline loops: CDR1 SGHNT, CDR2 YYREEE (reference sequence). V lost 2 bases to trimming and J lost 0 bases, with 11 bases between them. The donors were in the roughly 120-subject validation cohort; that cohort was separate from the 666-subject first cohort. This clone was detected once. Its antigen is undetermined. This receptor was identified in a man younger than 40 in good health and CMV-seronegative. The rearrangement links TRBV5-4 to TRBJ2-5; weak D call: TRBD1 (6 bases). Sequenced input: PBMCs. DNA of the CDR3: TGTGCCAGCAGCTTTGTCAACAGGGACCAAGAGACCCAGTACTTC. This codes for CASSFVNRDQETQYF.